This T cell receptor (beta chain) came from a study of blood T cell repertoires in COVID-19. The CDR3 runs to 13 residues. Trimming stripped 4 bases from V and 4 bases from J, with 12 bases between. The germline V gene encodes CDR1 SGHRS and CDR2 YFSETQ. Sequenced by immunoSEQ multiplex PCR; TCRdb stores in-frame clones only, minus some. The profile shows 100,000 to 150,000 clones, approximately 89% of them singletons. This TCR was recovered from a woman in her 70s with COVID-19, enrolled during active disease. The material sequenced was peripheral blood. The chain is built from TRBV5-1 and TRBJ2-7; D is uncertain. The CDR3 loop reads CASSPRLEYEQYF. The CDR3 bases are TGCGCCAGCAGCCCCCGACTTGAATACGAGCAGTACTTC.